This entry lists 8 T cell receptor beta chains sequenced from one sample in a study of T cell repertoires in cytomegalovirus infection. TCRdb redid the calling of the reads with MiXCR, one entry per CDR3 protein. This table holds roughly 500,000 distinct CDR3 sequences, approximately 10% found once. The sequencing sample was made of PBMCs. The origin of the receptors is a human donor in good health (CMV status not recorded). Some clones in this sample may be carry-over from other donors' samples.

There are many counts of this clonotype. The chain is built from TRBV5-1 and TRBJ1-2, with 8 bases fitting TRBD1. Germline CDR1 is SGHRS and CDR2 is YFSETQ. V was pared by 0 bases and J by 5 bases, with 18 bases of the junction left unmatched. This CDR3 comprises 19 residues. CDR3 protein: CASSLELSGQGAMEYGYTF. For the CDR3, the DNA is TGCGCCAGCAGCTTGGAATTGTCAGGACAGGGAGCCATGGAGTATGGCTACACCTTC.

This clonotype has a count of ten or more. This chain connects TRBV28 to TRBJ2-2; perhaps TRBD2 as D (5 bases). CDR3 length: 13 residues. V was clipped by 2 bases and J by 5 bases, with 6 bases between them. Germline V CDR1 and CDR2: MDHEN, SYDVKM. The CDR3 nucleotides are TGTGCCAGCAGTTTACCGGGGACCGGGGAGCTGTTTTTT. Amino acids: CASSLPGTGELFF.

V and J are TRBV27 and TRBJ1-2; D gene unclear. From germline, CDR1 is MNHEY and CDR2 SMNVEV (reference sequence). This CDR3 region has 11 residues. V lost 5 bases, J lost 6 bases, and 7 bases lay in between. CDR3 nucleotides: TGTGCCAGCAGTAGACACGATGGCTACACCTTC. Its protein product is CASSRHDGYTF.

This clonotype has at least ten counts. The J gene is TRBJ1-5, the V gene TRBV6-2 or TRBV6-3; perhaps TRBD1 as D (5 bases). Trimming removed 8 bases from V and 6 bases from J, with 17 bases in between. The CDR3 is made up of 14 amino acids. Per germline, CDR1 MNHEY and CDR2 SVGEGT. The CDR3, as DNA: TGTGCCAGCCGCTACGGGGGTCTGAGTCAGCCCCAGCATTTT. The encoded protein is CASRYGGLSQPQHF.

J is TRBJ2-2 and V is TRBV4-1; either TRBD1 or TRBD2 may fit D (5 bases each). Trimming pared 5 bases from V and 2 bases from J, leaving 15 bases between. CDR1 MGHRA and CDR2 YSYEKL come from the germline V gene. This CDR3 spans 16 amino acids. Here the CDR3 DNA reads TGCGCCAGCAGCAACCGAGGGGACCGAAACACCGGGGAGCTGTTTTTT. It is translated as CASSNRGDRNTGELFF.

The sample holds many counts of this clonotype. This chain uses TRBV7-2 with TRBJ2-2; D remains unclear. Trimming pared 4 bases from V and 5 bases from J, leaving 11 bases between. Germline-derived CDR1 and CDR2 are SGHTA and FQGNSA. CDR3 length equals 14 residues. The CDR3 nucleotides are TGTGCCAGCAGCTCATACCAGGTGACCGGGGAGCTGTTTTTT. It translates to CASSSYQVTGELFF.

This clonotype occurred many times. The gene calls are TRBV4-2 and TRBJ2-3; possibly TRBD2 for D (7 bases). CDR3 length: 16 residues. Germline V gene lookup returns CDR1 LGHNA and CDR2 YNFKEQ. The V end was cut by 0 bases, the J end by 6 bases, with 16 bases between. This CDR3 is CASSQDMGGQADTQYF. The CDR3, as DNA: TGTGCCAGCAGCCAAGATATGGGGGGGCAGGCGGATACGCAGTATTTT.

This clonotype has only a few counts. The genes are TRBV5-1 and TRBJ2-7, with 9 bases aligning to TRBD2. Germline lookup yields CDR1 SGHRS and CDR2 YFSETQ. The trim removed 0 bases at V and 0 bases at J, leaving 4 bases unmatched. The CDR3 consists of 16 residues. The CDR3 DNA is TGCGCCAGCAGCTTGGATAGCGGGGGTTCCTCCTACGAGCAGTACTTC. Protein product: CASSLDSGGSSYEQYF.